The clone carrying this TCR beta chain has only a few counts. Its antigen is not identified. The data belong to a study of response to subunit inactivated influenza vaccine. TCRdb independently ran MiXCR on the RT-PCR reads; one entry per CDR3 protein. The sample shows approximately 700,000 distinct CDR3 sequences, approximately 14% of them seen only once. General study points: The authors suggested that every seasonal influenza vaccination recruits few new T cells.

Germline trimming cut 4 bases from V and 6 bases from J; bases unmatched to any gene: 3. Per germline, CDR1 SGHRS and CDR2 YFSETQ. CDR3 length equals 13 residues. The sequence derives from a man aged 50-59 years who received an inactivated influenza vaccine. This material consisted of PBMCs from blood, taken 14 days before vaccination. The chain links TRBV5-1 to TRBJ2-7; 11 positions match TRBD1. The CDR3 bases are TGCGCCAGCAGCGTCGGGACAGGGGGCGAGCAGTACTTC. This gives the protein CASSVGTGGEQYF.